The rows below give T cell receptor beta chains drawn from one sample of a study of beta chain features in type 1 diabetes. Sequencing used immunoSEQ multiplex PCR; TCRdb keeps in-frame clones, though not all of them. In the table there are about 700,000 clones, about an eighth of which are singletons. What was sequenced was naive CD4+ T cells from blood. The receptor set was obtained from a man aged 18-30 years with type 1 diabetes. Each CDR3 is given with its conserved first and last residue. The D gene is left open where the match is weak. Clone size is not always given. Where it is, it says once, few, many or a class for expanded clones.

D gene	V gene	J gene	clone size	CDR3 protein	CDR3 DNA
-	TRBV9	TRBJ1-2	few	CASSVEWGNGGYTF	TGTGCCAGCAGCGTAGAGTGGGGTAACGGTGGCTACACCTTC
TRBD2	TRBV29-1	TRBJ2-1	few	CSAMSGGGNEQFF	TGCAGCGCCATGAGCGGGGGGGGCAATGAGCAGTTCTTC
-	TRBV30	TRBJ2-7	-	CAPLTGFAGAYEQYF	TGTGCCCCATTGACGGGGTTCGCCGGGGCCTACGAGCAGTACTTC
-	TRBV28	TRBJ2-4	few	CASSFRLQNIQYF	TGTGCCAGCAGTTTCAGGCTGCAGAACATTCAGTACTTC
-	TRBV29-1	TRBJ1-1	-	CSVCRMNTEAFF	TGCAGCGTTTGTCGCATGAACACTGAAGCTTTCTTT
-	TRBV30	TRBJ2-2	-	CAWTKGTGELFF	TGTGCCTGGACCAAGGGGACCGGGGAGCTGTTTTTT
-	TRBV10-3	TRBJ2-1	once	CAISESRGSSYNEQFF	TGTGCCATCAGTGAGTCACGGGGGAGCTCCTACAATGAGCAGTTCTTC
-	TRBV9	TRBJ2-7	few	CASTPQGSSYEQYF	TGTGCCAGCACCCCCCAGGGGAGCTCCTACGAGCAGTACTTC
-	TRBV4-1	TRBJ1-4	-	CASSQDGQAINEKLFF	TGCGCCAGCAGCCAAGATGGGCAGGCAATTAATGAAAAACTGTTTTTT
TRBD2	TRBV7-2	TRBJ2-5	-	CASSLAQRGNQETQYF	TGTGCCAGCAGCTTAGCCCAGCGGGGCAACCAAGAGACCCAGTACTTC
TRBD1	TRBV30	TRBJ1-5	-	CAWSRTGVQPQHF	TGTGCCTGGAGTAGGACAGGGGTTCAGCCCCAGCATTTT
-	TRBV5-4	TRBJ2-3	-	CASSLPGPLGDTQYF	TGTGCCAGCAGCTTACCCGGACCTTTGGGAGATACGCAGTATTTT
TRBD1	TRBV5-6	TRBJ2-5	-	CASSFRTGGTETQYF	TGTGCCAGCAGCTTTCGGACAGGGGGTACAGAGACCCAGTACTTC
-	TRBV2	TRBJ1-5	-	CASTGRESNQPQHF	TGTGCCAGCACCGGAAGGGAGAGCAATCAGCCCCAGCATTTT
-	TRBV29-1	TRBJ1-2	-	CSVEESGYTF	TGCAGCGTTGAAGAAAGCGGCTACACCTTC
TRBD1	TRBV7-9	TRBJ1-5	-	CASSLTGQGAWSNQPQHF	TGTGCCAGCAGCTTGACCGGACAGGGGGCATGGAGCAATCAGCCCCAGCATTTT
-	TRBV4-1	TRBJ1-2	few	CASSQLGPSYGYTF	TGCGCCAGCAGCCAATTAGGACCGAGCTATGGCTACACCTTC
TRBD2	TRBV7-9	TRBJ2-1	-	CASSLVAGGPLEQFF	TGTGCCAGCAGCTTAGTAGCGGGGGGCCCTCTTGAGCAGTTCTTC
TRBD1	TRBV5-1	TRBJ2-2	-	CASSLGQGANTGELFF	TGCGCCAGCAGCTTGGGACAGGGCGCGAACACCGGGGAGCTGTTTTTT
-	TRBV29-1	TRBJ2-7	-	CSVEKDTYEQYF	TGCAGCGTTGAAAAAGACACCTACGAGCAGTACTTC
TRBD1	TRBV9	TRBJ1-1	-	CASSVVDRERPEAFF	TGTGCCAGCAGCGTAGTGGACAGGGAGCGCCCTGAAGCTTTCTTT
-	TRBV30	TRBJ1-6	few	CAWSVVSSYNSPLHF	TGTGCCTGGAGTGTTGTCAGCTCCTATAATTCACCCCTCCACTTT
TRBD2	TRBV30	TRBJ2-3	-	CASLLSSGGTDTQYF	TGTGCCTCCCTTCTCTCTAGCGGGGGTACAGATACGCAGTATTTT
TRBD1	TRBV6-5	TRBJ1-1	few	CASPRGVLTEAFF	TGTGCCAGTCCCAGGGGGGTCCTCACTGAAGCTTTCTTT
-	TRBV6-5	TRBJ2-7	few	CASSYSRGFYEQYF	TGTGCCAGCAGTTACTCGAGGGGGTTCTACGAGCAGTACTTC
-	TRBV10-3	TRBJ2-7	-	CAISVGTLQSYEQYF	TGTGCCATCAGTGTTGGGACACTACAATCCTACGAGCAGTACTTC
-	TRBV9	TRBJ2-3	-	CASSVGAGGTDTQYF	TGTGCCAGCAGCGTAGGGGCAGGGGGCACAGATACGCAGTATTTT
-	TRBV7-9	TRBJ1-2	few	CASRNDRRVDGYTF	TGTGCCAGCAGAAATGACAGGAGGGTCGATGGCTACACCTTC
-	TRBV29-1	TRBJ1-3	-	CSVDGASASGNTIYF	TGCAGCGTTGATGGGGCCAGCGCCTCTGGAAACACCATATATTTT
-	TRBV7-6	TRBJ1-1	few	CASSVQGGGNTEAFF	TGTGCCAGCAGCGTACAGGGCGGGGGGAACACTGAAGCTTTCTTT
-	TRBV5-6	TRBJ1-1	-	CASSFRPAESTEAFF	TGTGCCAGCAGCTTTCGACCCGCAGAAAGCACTGAAGCTTTCTTT
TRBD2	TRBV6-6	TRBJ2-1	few	CASRPGGYNNEQFF	TGTGCCAGCAGACCCGGGGGGTACAACAATGAGCAGTTCTTC
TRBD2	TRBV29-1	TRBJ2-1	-	CSVMRLAGQYNEQFF	TGCAGCGTGATGAGACTAGCGGGACAGTACAATGAGCAGTTCTTC
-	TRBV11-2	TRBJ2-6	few	CASSLVGQSSGANVLTF	TGTGCCAGCAGCTTAGTGGGTCAATCCTCTGGGGCCAACGTCCTGACTTTC
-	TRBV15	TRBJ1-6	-	CATSRVPDIFRDSPLHF	TGTGCCACCAGCAGAGTTCCTGACATCTTTAGGGATTCACCCCTCCACTTT
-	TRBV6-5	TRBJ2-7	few	CASSTGSYEQYF	TGTGCCAGCAGTACCGGCTCCTACGAGCAGTACTTC
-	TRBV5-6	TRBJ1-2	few	CASSLFGSSQGYTF	TGTGCCAGCAGCTTGTTTGGGAGTAGTCAGGGCTACACCTTC
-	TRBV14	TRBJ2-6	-	CASSPLGPVSGANVLTF	TGTGCCAGCAGCCCGCTGGGACCCGTCTCTGGGGCCAACGTCCTGACTTTC
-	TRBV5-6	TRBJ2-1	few	CASSLGGGNYNEQFF	TGTGCCAGCAGCTTGGGAGGAGGGAATTACAATGAGCAGTTCTTC
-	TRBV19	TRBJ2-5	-	CASSARRGPGETQYF	TGTGCCAGTAGTGCCAGAAGGGGCCCGGGAGAGACCCAGTACTTC
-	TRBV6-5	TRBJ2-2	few	CASSGTNTGELFF	TGTGCCAGCAGTGGTACGAACACCGGGGAGCTGTTTTTT
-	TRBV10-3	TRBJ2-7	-	CAISESTTYEQYF	TGTGCCATCAGTGAGAGCACTACCTACGAGCAGTACTTC
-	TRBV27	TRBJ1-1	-	CASTPRMNTEAFF	TGTGCCAGCACTCCCCGAATGAACACTGAAGCTTTCTTT
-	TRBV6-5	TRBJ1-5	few	CASRLTAYSNQPQHF	TGTGCCAGCAGGTTGACAGCTTATAGCAATCAGCCCCAGCATTTT